The 21 T cell receptor beta chains below were found in one sample sequenced in a study of blood T cell repertoires in COVID-19. Repertoires were generated with immunoSEQ multiplex PCR, while TCRdb's copy carries only in-frame clones and drops some. The table lists about 180,000 clones, around 80% of them singletons. The source material was PBMCs or T cells enriched from blood (not recorded which). The receptors shown here come from a man aged 60-69 years who had been exposed to COVID-19.

The chain couples TRBV5-1 to TRBJ1-1, with D uncertain. The CDR3 is 12 amino acids. V was clipped by 4 bases and J by 3 bases, with 7 bases between them. Germline V gene sequence: CDR1 SGHRS, CDR2 YFSETQ. The CDR3 loop is CASSHGDTEAFF. The CDR3 nucleotides read TGCGCCAGCAGCCACGGGGACACTGAAGCTTTCTTT.

The rearrangement links TRBV7-3 to TRBJ2-3, with 9 bases aligning to TRBD2. Germline trimming cut 0 bases from V and 2 bases from J; bases unmatched to any gene: 9. Germline CDR1 is SGHTA and CDR2 is FQGTGA. CDR3 length: 18 residues. CDR3 sequence: CASSLTGSTSGPTDTQYF. In DNA, the CDR3 is TGTGCCAGCAGCTTAACAGGATCGACTAGCGGCCCCACAGATACGCAGTATTTT.

The chain recombines TRBV6-6 with TRBJ2-7, with 9 bases lining up with TRBD2. V lost 4 bases to trimming and J lost 4 bases; unmatched junction nucleotides: 8. The V gene's germline CDR1 is MNHNY and CDR2 SVGAGI (reference sequence). This CDR3 is 15 amino acids long. In nucleotides, the CDR3 is TGTGCCAGCAGTTCCCCCACCCTAGCGGGGTACGAGCAGTACTTC. It translates to CASSSPTLAGYEQYF.

V gene TRBV7-9 combines with J gene TRBJ1-5; TRBD1 matches at 11 bases. This CDR3 comprises 16 residues. The V gene's germline CDR1 is SEHNR and CDR2 FQNEAQ (reference sequence). V dropped 1 base and J dropped 6; count of bases not matched to a gene: 5. The CDR3 DNA follows: TGTGCCAGCAGCTTAGGGGACAGGGGGGTAAGTCAGCCCCAGCATTTT. Translating gives CASSLGDRGVSQPQHF.

The chain combines TRBV5-1 with TRBJ2-1; 10 bases are shared with TRBD2. Germline assignment: CDR1 SGHRS and CDR2 YFSETQ. This CDR3 is built from 15 residues. V trimming: 4 bases; J trimming: 8 bases; junction bases outside the gene matches: 9. The CDR3 is CASSPITSGNDEQFF. The CDR3 DNA reads as TGCGCCAGCAGCCCAATCACTAGCGGGAACGATGAGCAGTTCTTC.

This chain joins TRBV18 and TRBJ2-5; 7 bases align to TRBD1. The V segment lost 2 bases and the J segment 2 bases; nucleotides outside the gene matches: 5. CDR3 length: 15 residues. Germline V CDR1 and CDR2: KGHSH, LQKENI. The CDR3 protein is CASSPNARGQETQYF. The DNA for the CDR3 is TGTGCCAGCTCACCAAATGCCAGGGGGCAAGAGACCCAGTACTTC.

The chain carries TRBV27 and TRBJ2-3; 10 bases are shared with TRBD2. The V gene end was trimmed by 3 bases and the J gene end by 4 bases; junction bases not matched to a gene: 4. The CDR3 sequence is 15 residues long. The germline CDR1 and CDR2 sequences are MNHEY and SMNVEV (reference sequence). The CDR3 spells CASSLASGSADTQYF. CDR3 DNA: TGTGCCAGCAGTTTGGCTAGCGGGAGTGCAGATACGCAGTATTTT.

This chain's CDR3 is CASSGGTYEQYF. The DNA of the CDR3 is TGTGCCAGCAGCGGGGGGACCTACGAGCAGTACTTC. The chain joins TRBV5-6 to TRBJ2-7, with D perhaps matching TRBD2 (6 bases). V dropped 4 bases and J dropped 2 bases, with 7 bases sitting between them. CDR1 is SGHDT and CDR2 is YYEEEE in the germline V gene. The CDR3 sequence is 12 residues long. Together with reference TRBV5-6 and TRBJ2-7, the CDR3 gives the full variable domain: DAGVTQSPTHLIKTRGQQVTLRCSPKSGHDTVSWYQQALGQGPQFIFQYYEEEERQRGNFPDRFSGHQFPNYSSELNVNALLLGDSALYLCASSGGTYEQYFGPGTRLTVT.

The chain links TRBV5-1 to TRBJ2-1; TRBD2 matches at 10 bases. This CDR3 region has 16 residues. Germline V gene sequence: CDR1 SGHRS, CDR2 YFSETQ. The V gene end was trimmed by 3 bases and the J gene end by 5 bases; junction bases not matched to a gene: 8. This CDR3 reads CASSWETSGLNNEQFF. The CDR3 DNA is TGCGCCAGCAGCTGGGAGACTAGCGGGCTGAACAATGAGCAGTTCTTC.

This chain uses TRBV5-4 with TRBJ1-2; TRBD1 agrees at 10 bases. V was clipped by 3 bases and J by 1 base; unmatched bases: 0. The CDR3 has 14 residues. CDR1 is SGHNT and CDR2 is YYREEE in the germline V gene (reference sequence). The CDR3 loop reads CASSWDRGNYGYTF. For the CDR3, the DNA is TGTGCCAGCAGCTGGGACAGGGGTAACTATGGCTACACCTTC.

The sample holds a few counts of this clone. The J gene is TRBJ1-5, the V gene TRBV7-2; no clear D gene. V gave up 2 bases and J gave up 4 bases, with 9 bases separating them. The V gene's germline CDR1 is SGHTA and CDR2 FQGNSA. The CDR3 covers 14 residues. The CDR3 DNA sequence: TGTGCCAGCAGCTTACCACTTTCTAATCAGCCCCAGCATTTT. Amino acid sequence: CASSLPLSNQPQHF. Full variable domain (rest looked up from reference TRBV7-2 and TRBJ1-5): GAGVSQSPSNKVTEKGKDVELRCDPISGHTALYWYRQSLGQGLEFLIYFQGNSAPDKSGLPSDRFSAERTGGSVSTLTIQRTQQEDSAVYLCASSLPLSNQPQHFGDGTRLSIL.

This rearrangement joins TRBV9 to TRBJ2-1, with D unclear. CDR1 and CDR2 from the germline V gene are SGDLS and YYNGEE. Trimming stripped 4 bases from V and 0 bases from J, with 14 bases between. The CDR3 length is 16 residues. The CDR3 protein is CASSTVTPGSYNEQFF. The CDR3 coding sequence is TGTGCCAGCAGCACCGTGACTCCGGGCTCCTACAATGAGCAGTTCTTC.

The table lists this clone with a count of one. The chain uses TRBV10-2 and TRBJ2-3; 8 positions match TRBD1. Germline CDR1 is WSHSY and CDR2 is SAAADI. CDR3 size: 17 residues. V dropped 2 bases and J dropped 4; count of bases not matched to a gene: 11. Here the CDR3 reads CASSEGARAGGPDTQYF. The CDR3 DNA reads as TGCGCCAGCAGTGAGGGCGCGCGGGCAGGGGGCCCAGATACGCAGTATTTT.

The chain has TRBV9 and TRBJ2-3; D remains ambiguous. The CDR3 totals 13 residues. The V gene lost 3 bases and the J gene lost 3 bases, with 8 bases spanning the gap. Germline V gene sequence: CDR1 SGDLS, CDR2 YYNGEE. CDR3 in amino acids: CASSGAITDTQYF. CDR3 coding DNA: TGTGCCAGCAGCGGGGCTATAACAGATACGCAGTATTTT.

This clone was seen more than once but under ten times. The rearrangement joins TRBV9 to TRBJ1-1; D gene ambiguous. Germline V CDR1 and CDR2: SGDLS, YYNGEE. The length of the CDR3 is 15 residues. Trimming stripped 0 bases from V and 0 bases from J, with 9 bases between. The CDR3 spells CASSVVTGMNTEAFF. The CDR3 coding sequence is TGTGCCAGCAGCGTAGTTACCGGGATGAACACTGAAGCTTTCTTT.

The rearrangement links TRBV12-3 or TRBV12-4 to TRBJ1-1; no clear D gene. Trimming pared 5 bases from V and 4 bases from J, leaving 8 bases between. This CDR3 is 12 amino acids long. For the CDR3, the DNA is TGTGCCAGCAGTATACGGGTCACTGAAGCTTTCTTT. The encoded protein is CASSIRVTEAFF.

V is TRBV7-9 and J is TRBJ2-1; D remains unclear. This CDR3 has 14 amino acids. Per the germline V gene, CDR1 is SEHNR and CDR2 is FQNEAQ (reference sequence). V dropped 8 bases and J dropped 3 bases, with 14 bases sitting between them. The CDR3 spells CASEREEVYNEQFF. CDR3 nucleotide sequence: TGTGCCAGCGAAAGAGAGGAAGTCTACAATGAGCAGTTCTTC.

The chain joins TRBV19 to TRBJ2-7, with D unresolved. Per germline, CDR1 LNHDA and CDR2 SQIVND (reference sequence). Between the trimmed V and J ends, which lost 3 bases and 1 base, there was a span of 10 bases. This CDR3 region has 14 residues. CDR3 nucleotides: TGTGCCAGTAGTATGTCCCTATTTTCCTACGAGCAGTACTTC. Translating it yields CASSMSLFSYEQYF. Drawing the rest from reference TRBV19 and TRBJ2-7, the complete variable domain is DGGITQSPKYLFRKEGQNVTLSCEQNLNHDAMYWYRQDPGQGLRLIYYSQIVNDFQKGDIAEGYSVSREKKESFPLTVTSAQKNPTAFYLCASSMSLFSYEQYFGPGTRLTVT.

This rearrangement joins TRBV6-5 to TRBJ2-7; 13 nucleotides match TRBD2. The CDR3 loop spans 15 amino acids. Germline-derived CDR1 and CDR2 are MNHEY and SVGAGI. V lost 6 bases to trimming and J lost 0 bases; unmatched junction nucleotides: 2. CDR3: CASRGTSGNSYEQYF. The CDR3 DNA reads as TGTGCCAGCAGGGGGACTAGCGGGAACTCCTACGAGCAGTACTTC.

In DNA form, the CDR3 reads TGTGCCAGCAGCCCCGCGTCGGACTCTACTGATACGCAGTATTTT. Residues: CASSPASDSTDTQYF. V and J are TRBV27 and TRBJ2-3; TRBD2 might be the D (5 bases). CDR3 length: 15 amino acids. Germline CDR1 MNHEY, CDR2 SMNVEV (reference sequence). Between the trimmed V and J ends, which lost 6 bases and 6 bases, there was a span of 19 bases.

This clone was counted at least ten times. The identical CDR3 is also encoded by other nucleotide sequences in the sample. J is TRBJ1-5 and V is TRBV30; the D is unclear. The germline gives CDR1 GTSNPN, CDR2 SVGIG (reference sequence). The CDR3 length is 13 residues. Trimming removed 1 base from V and 3 bases from J, with 7 bases in between. CDR3 in DNA: TGTGCCTGGAGTGGCGGAGACAATCAGCCCCAGCATTTT. Amino acid sequence: CAWSGGDNQPQHF.